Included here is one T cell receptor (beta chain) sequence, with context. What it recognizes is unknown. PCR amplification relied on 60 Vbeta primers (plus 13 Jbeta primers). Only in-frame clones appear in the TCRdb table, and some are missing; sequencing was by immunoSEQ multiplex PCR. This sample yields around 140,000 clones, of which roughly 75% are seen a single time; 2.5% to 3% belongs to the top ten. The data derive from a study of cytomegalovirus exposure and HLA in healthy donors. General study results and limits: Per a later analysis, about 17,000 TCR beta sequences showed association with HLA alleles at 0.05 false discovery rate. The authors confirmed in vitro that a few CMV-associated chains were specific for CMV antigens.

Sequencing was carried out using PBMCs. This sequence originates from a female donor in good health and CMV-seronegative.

The CDR3 region has the DNA TGTGCCAGCAGCTTAGGGGGCAAAAATGAAAAACTGTTTTTT. It encodes CASSLGGKNEKLFF. The chain joins TRBV7-9 to TRBJ1-4, with D possibly TRBD1 on 5 matching bases. Trimming took off 1 base at V and 5 bases at J, with 8 bases between the two ends. Germline CDR1 is SEHNR and CDR2 is FQNEAQ (reference sequence). This CDR3 is built from 14 residues. The variable domain in full, completed from reference TRBV7-9 and TRBJ1-4, reads DTGVSQNPRHKITKRGQNVTFRCDPISEHNRLYWYRQTLGQGPEFLTYFQNEAQLEKSRLLSDRFSAERPKGSFSTLEIQRTEQGDSAMYLCASSLGGKNEKLFFGSGTQLSVL.